The 18 T cell receptor beta chains below were found in one sample sequenced in a study of blood T cell repertoires in COVID-19. Clones were sequenced by immunoSEQ multiplex PCR, and TCRdb holds only the in-frame ones, with some missing. The sample lists 100,000 to 150,000 clones; about 83% were seen once. Sequences were obtained from peripheral blood. The receptors derive from a man older than 75 with active or convalescent COVID-19.

The chain links TRBV18 to TRBJ2-3; 9 positions match TRBD1. Germline loops: CDR1 KGHSH, CDR2 LQKENI. V dropped 4 bases and J dropped 1; count of bases not matched to a gene: 3. There are 15 residues in the CDR3. The CDR3 reads CASSQQGARTDTQYF. CDR3 coding DNA: TGTGCCAGCTCACAACAGGGGGCGCGCACAGATACGCAGTATTTT.

The chain links TRBV18 to TRBJ1-6; TRBD1 might be the D (6 bases). Germline V CDR1 and CDR2: KGHSH, LQKENI. The CDR3 has 15 amino acids. V was pared by 2 bases and J by 12 bases, with 17 bases between. The CDR3 bases are TGTGCCAGCTCACCAGACAGGTCCCCTCGGTTACCCCTCCACTTT. It yields the protein CASSPDRSPRLPLHF.

This chain joins TRBV4-2 and TRBJ2-2; D not certain. V was clipped by 0 bases and J by 3 bases, with 5 bases between them. The CDR3 spans 14 residues. Germline V gives CDR1 LGHNA, CDR2 YNFKEQ. CDR3: CASSQDEYTGELFF. CDR3 sequence (DNA): TGTGCCAGCAGCCAAGATGAGTACACCGGGGAGCTGTTTTTT.

The chain employs TRBV6-2 or TRBV6-3 and TRBJ1-3; TRBD1 matches 8 bases. The CDR3 is 17 amino acids. Germline V CDR1 and CDR2: MNHEY, SVGEGT. The V and J ends lost 5 bases and 3 bases, in that order; junction bases with no gene match: 12. Written as DNA, the CDR3 is TGTGCCAGCAGTGCCCCCACCAGGGGGCTATTTGGAAACACCATATATTTT. Protein product: CASSAPTRGLFGNTIYF.

A single count supports this clone. V and J are TRBV3-1 (or the pseudogene TRBV3-2) and TRBJ1-2, with D maybe TRBD1 (5 bases). From germline, CDR1 is LGHDT and CDR2 YNNKEL (reference sequence). This CDR3 has 16 amino acids. V shed 3 bases and J shed 1 base, with 15 bases lying between them. CDR3 nucleotides: TGTGCCAGCAGCCAGGGGGGGTTTTTGATTAACTATGGCTACACCTTC. Translating it yields CASSQGGFLINYGYTF.

The V and J genes are TRBV7-2 and TRBJ2-7, with TRBD2 matching 10 bases. The CDR3 has 14 residues. Germline CDR1 reads SGHTA; CDR2 reads FQGNSA. V lost 5 bases and J lost 4; bases outside the gene matches: 5. Written as DNA, the CDR3 is TGTGCCAGCAGCCAGGGACTAGCGACGTACGAGCAGTACTTC. Translation gives CASSQGLATYEQYF.

The rearrangement uses TRBV7-9 and TRBJ2-1; 8 bases map to TRBD1. This CDR3 comprises 16 residues. Germline values: CDR1 SEHNR, CDR2 FQNEAQ (reference sequence). J gave up 4 bases and V 6 bases, and 11 bases lay outside the gene matches. The CDR3 bases are TGTGCCAGCAGTCCTCCGGGACAGGTTTTGTACAATGAGCAGTTCTTC. This sequence encodes CASSPPGQVLYNEQFF.

This clone has only a few counts. This chain uses TRBV19 with TRBJ1-5, with TRBD1 identical over 7 bases. Germline lookup yields CDR1 LNHDA and CDR2 SQIVND (reference sequence). The V and J ends lost 9 bases and 4 bases, in that order; junction bases with no gene match: 9. This CDR3 has 14 amino acids. CDR3 loop: CASNDRAYNQPQHF. Here the CDR3 DNA reads TGTGCCAGCAACGACAGGGCCTATAATCAGCCCCAGCATTTT.

J is TRBJ1-5 and V is TRBV5-6; 8 bases are a match to TRBD1. The CDR3 contains 15 residues. With 4 bases clipped from V and 4 bases from J, the junction kept 7 bases outside the gene matches. Germline CDR1 is SGHDT and CDR2 is YYEEEE. In DNA form, the CDR3 reads TGTGCCAGCAGCGTCACAGGGGGGGGAAATCAGCCCCAGCATTTT. Translated, it gives CASSVTGGGNQPQHF.

This clone has just a few counts. V gene TRBV5-8 combines with J gene TRBJ1-3; D remains ambiguous. The V end was cut by 4 bases, the J end by 0 bases, with 20 bases between. The germline gives CDR1 SGHTS, CDR2 YDEGEE. The CDR3 totals 18 residues. CDR3 sequence reads: CASSPRLVFLSSGNTIYF. The CDR3 coding sequence is TGTGCCAGCAGCCCCCGTCTCGTCTTCCTAAGCTCTGGAAACACCATATATTTT.

The sample holds a few counts of this clone. The chain employs TRBV2 and TRBJ1-3, with D unclear. This CDR3 comprises 14 residues. Germline V gene lookup returns CDR1 SNHLY and CDR2 FYNNEI. Trimming shortened V by 6 bases and J by 4 bases, and 13 bases separated the two germline ends. The CDR3 region is CASRPRVAGNTIYF. The CDR3 coding sequence is TGTGCCAGCAGACCGAGGGTAGCAGGAAACACCATATATTTT.

The chain carries TRBV18 and TRBJ2-1, with a weak D call TRBD2 (6 bases). Trimming removed 0 bases at V and 9 bases at J, with 9 bases between. Germline lookup yields CDR1 KGHSH and CDR2 LQKENI. This CDR3 has 13 residues. CDR3 nucleotide sequence: TGTGCCAGCTCACCACCGATCGGGGGTGAGCAGTTCTTC. Amino acids: CASSPPIGGEQFF.

V usage is TRBV2 and J usage is TRBJ1-2; unclear D gene. From germline, CDR1 is SNHLY and CDR2 FYNNEI. The CDR3 runs 12 residues. The V end lost 4 bases, the J end lost 2 bases, and 5 bases lay between the germline ends. DNA for the CDR3: TGTGCCAGCAGTGGTCAGAACTATGGCTACACCTTC. Translation gives CASSGQNYGYTF.

The rearrangement joins TRBV7-2 to TRBJ2-7; D gene ambiguous. From germline, CDR1 is SGHTA and CDR2 FQGNSA. The CDR3 loop spans 14 amino acids. V dropped 5 bases and J dropped 0 bases, with 11 bases sitting between them. The CDR3 is CASSLNPSSYEQYF. The DNA for the CDR3 is TGTGCCAGCAGCCTGAACCCGAGCTCCTACGAGCAGTACTTC.

The chain combines TRBV7-9 with TRBJ2-3, with 10 bases lining up with TRBD2. V was pared by 5 bases and J by 6 bases, with 5 bases of the junction left unmatched. The CDR3 has 14 residues. Germline lookup yields CDR1 SEHNR and CDR2 FQNEAQ (reference sequence). The CDR3 loop reads CASSARTSGDTQYF. DNA for the CDR3: TGTGCCAGCAGCGCTCGGACTAGCGGCGATACGCAGTATTTT. Full variable domain (rest looked up from reference TRBV7-9 and TRBJ2-3): DTGVSQNPRHKITKRGQNVTFRCDPISEHNRLYWYRQTLGQGPEFLTYFQNEAQLEKSRLLSDRFSAERPKGSFSTLEIQRTEQGDSAMYLCASSARTSGDTQYFGPGTRLTVL.

The chain joins TRBV9 to TRBJ2-5; perhaps TRBD2 as D (5 bases). This CDR3 is built from 12 residues. Per the germline V gene, CDR1 is SGDLS and CDR2 is YYNGEE. The V and J ends lost 4 bases and 9 bases respectively, with 13 bases between them. The chain's CDR3 is CASSPGLNPQYF. Here the CDR3 DNA reads TGTGCCAGCAGCCCAGGACTGAACCCCCAGTACTTC.

The chain recombines TRBV12-3 or TRBV12-4 with TRBJ2-7, with a possible D match to TRBD1 (7 bases). V lost 6 bases, J lost 4 bases, and 10 bases lay in between. This CDR3 contains 12 residues. CDR3 in amino acids: CASREGAYEQYF. Here the CDR3 DNA reads TGTGCCAGCAGGGAGGGGGCGTACGAGCAGTACTTC.

The rearrangement uses TRBV12-3 or TRBV12-4 and TRBJ2-7; 9 bases fit TRBD1. CDR3 length: 13 residues. The J segment lost 6 bases and the V segment lost 3 bases, leaving 3 bases of the junction unmatched. The CDR3 DNA reads as TGTGCCAGCAGTTTGGGGACAGGGCTCGAGCAGTACTTC. Amino acid sequence: CASSLGTGLEQYF.